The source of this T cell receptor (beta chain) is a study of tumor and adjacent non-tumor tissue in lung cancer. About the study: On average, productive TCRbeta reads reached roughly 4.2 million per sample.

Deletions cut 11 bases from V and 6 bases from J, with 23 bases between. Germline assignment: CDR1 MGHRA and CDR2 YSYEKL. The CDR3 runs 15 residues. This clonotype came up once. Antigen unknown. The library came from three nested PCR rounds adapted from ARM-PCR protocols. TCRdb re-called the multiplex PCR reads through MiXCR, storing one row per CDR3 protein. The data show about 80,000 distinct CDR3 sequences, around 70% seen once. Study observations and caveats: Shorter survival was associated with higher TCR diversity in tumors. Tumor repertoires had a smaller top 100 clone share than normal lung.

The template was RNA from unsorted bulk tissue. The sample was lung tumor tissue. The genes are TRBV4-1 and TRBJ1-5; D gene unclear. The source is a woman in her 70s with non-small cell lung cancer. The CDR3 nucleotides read TGCGCCTGCATCCAGGCAGACATGGAAGGTCAGCCCCAGCATTTT. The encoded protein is CACIQADMEGQPQHF.